The clone carrying this TCR beta chain was counted once. TCRdb's copy holds only in-frame clones and misses some; the assay was immunoSEQ multiplex PCR. The sample comprises over 130,000 clones, roughly 80% of which are singletons, and around 16% rests with the top ten. Per the germline V gene, CDR1 is SGHDT and CDR2 is YYEEEE. V shed 4 bases, J shed 0 bases, and the junction held 6 bases outside the gene matches. The CDR3 loop spans 17 amino acids. The sample originates from a study of blood T cell repertoires in COVID-19. This receptor was identified in a man aged 50-59 years with acute or convalescent COVID-19. The sequenced material came from peripheral blood. The genes are TRBV5-6 and TRBJ2-3; TRBD2 agrees at 12 bases. CDR3 loop: CASSPGLAGPSTDTQYF. CDR3 DNA: TGTGCCAGCAGCCCTGGACTAGCGGGACCTAGCACAGATACGCAGTATTTT.